This T cell receptor beta chain was found in a study of T-cell memory formation after mild COVID-19. The CDR3 has 15 amino acids. V lost 5 bases and J lost 15; bases outside the gene matches: 17. The germline V gene has CDR1 SGHRS and CDR2 YFSETQ. Researchers used 5'RACE with constant-segment primers to make TCR alpha and TCR beta cDNA libraries that carry sample barcodes and UMIs. TCRdb called the 5' RACE reads again in MiXCR, with one record for every CDR3 protein. Counted here are fewer than 650,000 distinct CDR3 sequences, about 20% occurring once; the ten biggest clones make up around 8.4%. This clonotype has only a few counts. The target antigen is unknown. Whole-study findings and limits: Specificity for SARS-CoV-2 was not confirmed among the second-wave clones peaking on day 37.

The sample taken for sequencing was PBMCs or a T cell subset sorted from them (not recorded which). V and J are TRBV5-1 and TRBJ2-4, with 10 positions matching TRBD1. The sequence was obtained from an adult woman who had mild COVID-19 (a few samples of this study predate the infection). Cell type and time point are not known. CDR3 residues: CASSPSGTGAPAPYF. CDR3 DNA: TGCGCCAGCAGTCCTTCCGGGACAGGGGCCCCGGCTCCGTACTTC. The full variable domain, in which reference TRBV5-1 and TRBJ2-4 provide the parts outside the CDR3, is KAGVTQTPRYLIKTRGQQVTLSCSPISGHRSVSWYQQTPGQGLQFLFEYFSETQRNKGNFPGRFSGRQFSNSRSEMNVSTLELGDSALYLCASSPSGTGAPAPYFGAGTRLSVL.